This TCR beta chain was documented in a study of T cell repertoires in cytomegalovirus infection. This clonotype was picked up a small number of times. Its target is unknown. A single record per CDR3 protein comes from TCRdb applying MiXCR to the reads. Of a few hundred thousand distinct CDR3 sequences listed, roughly 42% are singletons. The CDR3 is 12 amino acids. Trimming cost V 6 bases and J 2 bases, with 7 bases left between them. Germline-derived CDR1 and CDR2 are SGHTA and FQGNSA. This material consisted of cultured PBMCs, taken from culture after CMV antigen stimulation. The sequence derives from a human donor in good health (CMV status not recorded). Some clones in this sample may be carry-over from other donors' samples. This chain connects TRBV7-2 to TRBJ2-5; tentative D call: TRBD2 (6 bases). The CDR3: CASREGQETQYF. CDR3 nucleotide sequence: TGTGCCAGCAGGGAGGGGCAAGAGACCCAGTACTTC.